Listed here are 12 T cell receptor beta chains from one sample, sequenced in a study of T cells in Graves' hyperthyroidism and ophthalmopathy. RNA transcripts yielded amplified TCR beta CDR3 regions. Initially, a first-round RT-PCR of the TCR CDR3 employed the HTBI primer set. MiXCR, applied by TCRdb to the multiplex PCR reads, yields one record per CDR3 protein. The sample includes around 800,000 distinct CDR3 sequences, around 38% seen only once; the top ten take approximately 8.7%. Sequenced material: blood. The receptors were sampled from a man aged 18 to 30 with Graves' hyperthyroidism.

This clonotype was observed many times. This rearrangement joins TRBV2 to TRBJ1-6; TRBD1 agrees at 8 bases. This CDR3 comprises 16 residues. The V segment lost 4 bases and the J segment 0 bases; nucleotides outside the gene matches: 2. Germline V gene data show CDR1 as SNHLY and CDR2 as FYNNEI. The CDR3, as DNA: TGTGCCAGCAGTGGGGACAGGAGCTCCTATAATTCACCCCTCCACTTT. The encoded protein is CASSGDRSSYNSPLHF.

This clonotype has just a few counts. The chain joins TRBV24-1 to TRBJ2-2, with 8 nucleotides matching TRBD1. There are 16 residues in the CDR3. The J segment lost 5 bases and the V segment lost 3 bases, leaving 7 bases of the junction unmatched. CDR1 and CDR2 (germline): KGHDR, SFDVKD. The CDR3 reads CATSDPRQGWTGELFF. Here the CDR3 DNA reads TGTGCCACCAGTGATCCACGACAGGGGTGGACCGGGGAGCTGTTTTTT.

This clonotype has a handful of counts. This chain connects TRBV20-1 to TRBJ1-5, with 7 nucleotides matching TRBD1. The CDR3 consists of 15 residues. J lost 5 bases, V lost 5 bases, and 12 bases had no gene match. Looked up from germline, CDR1 is DFQATT and CDR2 is SNEGSKA (reference sequence). For the CDR3, the DNA is TGCAGTGCTTCCCCGTCGGACAGGAGTGATCAGCCCCAGCATTTT. This codes for CSASPSDRSDQPQHF.

Ten or more counts support this clonotype. The chain is built from TRBV12-3 or TRBV12-4 and TRBJ1-2; D uncertain. CDR3 length equals 12 residues. V lost 7 bases, J lost 7 bases, and 13 bases lay in between. The CDR3: CASNFARGGYTF. In nucleotides, the CDR3 is TGTGCCAGCAACTTTGCGCGGGGTGGCTACACCTTC.

The genes are TRBV15 and TRBJ1-4, with D unresolved. Trimming cost V 1 base and J 7 bases, with 10 bases left between them. CDR1 and CDR2 (germline): LNHNV, YYDKDF (reference sequence). The CDR3 contains 14 residues. The CDR3 DNA follows: TGTGCCACCAGCAGAGGACCCAGCACTGAAAAACTGTTTTTT. Its translation is CATSRGPSTEKLFF.

This clonotype appeared a few times. J is TRBJ1-1 and V is TRBV9; the match to TRBD1 covers 7 bases. V gave up 3 bases and J gave up 7 bases; unmatched junction bases: 6. The germline V gene encodes CDR1 SGDLS and CDR2 YYNGEE. The CDR3 extends over 13 amino acids. The CDR3 DNA reads TGTGCCAGCAGCGCTAGTCAGGGGGGTGAAGCTTTCTTT. Its protein is CASSASQGGEAFF.

This clonotype showed up many times. The chain has TRBV29-1 and TRBJ2-7; the match to TRBD2 covers 10 bases. Germline V lookup: CDR1 SQVTM, CDR2 ANQGSEA. This CDR3 has 13 residues. Unmatched junction bases numbered 8, after V lost 7 bases and J lost 5 bases. The CDR3 coding sequence is TGCAGCGCCATAAGCGGGAGGGCCGACGAGCAGTACTTC. Its translation: CSAISGRADEQYF.

The chain's CDR3 is CASSLRGSTDTQYF. DNA for the CDR3: TGTGCCAGCAGCTTGCGGGGGAGCACAGATACGCAGTACTTC. The chain carries TRBV7-3 and TRBJ2-3; 7 bases fit TRBD2. The better agreement between TRBJ2-7 and the DNA end casts doubt on the J call. Germline CDR1 reads SGHTA; CDR2 reads FQGTGA. The CDR3 contains 14 residues.

This clonotype showed up just a few times. This chain connects TRBV20-1 to TRBJ2-7, with 10 bases aligning to TRBD2. V gave up 1 base and J gave up 7 bases; unmatched junction bases: 13. This CDR3 comprises 16 residues. Germline V CDR1 and CDR2: DFQATT, SNEGSKA (reference sequence). The CDR3 here is CSARARVLAGVREQYF. CDR3 sequence (DNA): TGCAGTGCTAGAGCACGTGTGCTAGCGGGAGTCAGGGAGCAGTACTTC.

Concerning this clonotype itself: This clone may be a read error of a much larger clone one base away. This chain links TRBV29-1 with TRBJ2-7; D may match TRBD1 or TRBD2 (5 bases each). This CDR3 region has 12 residues. CDR1 and CDR2 from the germline V gene are SQVTM and ANQGSEA. CDR3 coding DNA: TGCAGCGTTTGGGACCGGCGCTACGAGCAGCACTTC. It specifies CSVWDRRYEQHF.

The sample holds many counts of this clonotype. The chain is built from TRBV7-9 and TRBJ2-6; D unclear. The CDR3 runs to 14 residues. Germline V lookup: CDR1 SEHNR, CDR2 FQNEAQ (reference sequence). Trimming took 3 bases from V and 2 from J, leaving 5 bases between them. The CDR3 nucleotides read TGTGCCAGCAGCTTTTTAGCTGGGGCCAACGTCCTGACTTTC. Encoded protein: CASSFLAGANVLTF.

The table lists this clonotype with many counts. This chain uses TRBV9 with TRBJ2-7, with no clear D. The germline V gene has CDR1 SGDLS and CDR2 YYNGEE. The CDR3 consists of 14 residues. V was pared by 4 bases and J by 3 bases, with 14 bases between. The CDR3 is CASSPEERDYEQYF. The DNA of the CDR3 is TGTGCCAGCAGCCCCGAGGAGCGTGACTACGAGCAGTACTTC.